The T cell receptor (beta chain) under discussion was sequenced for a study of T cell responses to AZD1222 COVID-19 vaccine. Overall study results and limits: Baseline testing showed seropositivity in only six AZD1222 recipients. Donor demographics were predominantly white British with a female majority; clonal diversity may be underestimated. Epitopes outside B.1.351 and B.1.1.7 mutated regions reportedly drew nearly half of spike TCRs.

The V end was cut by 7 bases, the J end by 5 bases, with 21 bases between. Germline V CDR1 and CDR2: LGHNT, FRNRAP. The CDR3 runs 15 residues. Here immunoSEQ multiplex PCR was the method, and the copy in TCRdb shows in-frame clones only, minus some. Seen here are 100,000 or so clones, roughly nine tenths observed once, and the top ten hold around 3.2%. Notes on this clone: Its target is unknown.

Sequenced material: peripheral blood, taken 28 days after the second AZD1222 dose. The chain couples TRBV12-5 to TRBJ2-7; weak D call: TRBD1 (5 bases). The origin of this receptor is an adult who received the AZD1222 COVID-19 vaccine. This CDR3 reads CASALLGAIGDEQYF. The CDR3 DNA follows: TGTGCTAGTGCTCTCCTAGGGGCCATCGGAGACGAGCAGTACTTC.